This entry features one TCR beta chain sequence. As yet, its antigen is unknown. Germline-derived CDR1 and CDR2 are SQVTM and ANQGSEA. CDR3 length equals 12 residues. Stable hyperthyroidism: no ophthalmopathy progression over 18 months of follow-up. Newly diagnosed hyperthyroidism, duration under 2 months, in patients aged 18 to 65. RNA transcripts served as the template for amplifying TCR beta CDR3 regions. The HTBI primer set served for first-round RT-PCR of the TCR CDR3. TCRdb itself ran the multiplex PCR reads through MiXCR, one entry per CDR3 protein. The sample consists of 600,000 or so distinct CDR3 sequences, around 45% of them appearing once. This entry comes from a study of T cells in Graves' hyperthyroidism and ophthalmopathy. Study-level findings and limits: Expanded thyroid clonotypes (above 0.001) were mostly also found in blood.

The sequenced sample consisted of peripheral blood or thyroid tissue (not recorded which). The rearrangement uses TRBV29-1 and TRBJ1-1; 7 bases map to TRBD1. The TCR originated in a woman in her late teens or twenties with Graves' hyperthyroidism. CDR3 sequence (DNA): TGCAGTTACGGCGGGACAGCAACTGAAGCTTTCTTT. This sequence encodes CSYGGTATEAFF.